This TCR beta chain is from a study of blood T cell repertoires in COVID-19. V was pared by 6 bases and J by 10 bases, with 9 bases of the junction left unmatched. The CDR3 covers 13 residues. Germline CDR1 reads MNHEY; CDR2 reads SVGAGI. In the authors' workflow: Amplifying reference gene primers gave estimates of nucleated cell counts. Profiling relied on immunoSEQ multiplex PCR, and the TCRdb table lists in-frame clones only, not all of them. That table is the source of V, J and clone size, and D and trimming were worked out from the DNA. This table holds tens of thousands of clones, around 93% found once.

V is TRBV6-5 and J is TRBJ1-1, with TRBD1 matching over 9 bases. The sequenced sample was peripheral blood. The clonotype was recovered from a man aged 45-65 years with acute or convalescent COVID-19. The CDR3 region has the DNA TGTGCCAGCAGAGAGGGACAGGGAAGCAGAGCTTTCTTT. Translated: CASREGQGSRAFF.